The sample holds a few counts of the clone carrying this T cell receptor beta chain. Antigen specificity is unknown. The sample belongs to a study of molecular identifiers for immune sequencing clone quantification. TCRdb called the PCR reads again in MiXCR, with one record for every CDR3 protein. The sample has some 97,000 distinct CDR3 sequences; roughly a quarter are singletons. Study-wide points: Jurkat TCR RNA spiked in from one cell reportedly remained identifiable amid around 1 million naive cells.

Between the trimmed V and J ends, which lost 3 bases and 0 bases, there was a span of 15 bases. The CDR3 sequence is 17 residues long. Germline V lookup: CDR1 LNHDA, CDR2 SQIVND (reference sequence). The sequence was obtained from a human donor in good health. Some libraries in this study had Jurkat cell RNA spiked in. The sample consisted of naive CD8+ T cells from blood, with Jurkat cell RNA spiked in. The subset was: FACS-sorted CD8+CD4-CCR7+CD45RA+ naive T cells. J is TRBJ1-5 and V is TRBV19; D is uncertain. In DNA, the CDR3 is TGTGCCAGTAGTATTTATGGGTCGGCGTATAGCAATCAGCCCCAGCATTTT. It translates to CASSIYGSAYSNQPQHF.